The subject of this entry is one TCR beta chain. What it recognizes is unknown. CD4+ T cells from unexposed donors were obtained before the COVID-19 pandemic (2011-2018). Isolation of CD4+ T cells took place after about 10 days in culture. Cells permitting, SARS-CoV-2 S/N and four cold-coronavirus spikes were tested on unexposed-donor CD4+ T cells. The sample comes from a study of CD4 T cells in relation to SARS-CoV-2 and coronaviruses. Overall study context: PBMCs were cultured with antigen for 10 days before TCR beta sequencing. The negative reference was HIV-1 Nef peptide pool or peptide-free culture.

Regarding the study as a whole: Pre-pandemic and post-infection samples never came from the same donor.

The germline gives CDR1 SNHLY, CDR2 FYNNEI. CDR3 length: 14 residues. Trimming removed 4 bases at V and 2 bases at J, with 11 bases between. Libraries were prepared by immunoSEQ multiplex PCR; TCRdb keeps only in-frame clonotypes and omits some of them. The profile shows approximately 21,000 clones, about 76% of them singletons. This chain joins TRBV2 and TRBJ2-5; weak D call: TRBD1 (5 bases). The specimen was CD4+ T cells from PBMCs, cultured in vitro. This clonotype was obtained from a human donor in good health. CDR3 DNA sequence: TGTGCCAGCAGTGGAGACAGTCATCAAGAGACCCAGTACTTC. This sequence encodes CASSGDSHQETQYF.